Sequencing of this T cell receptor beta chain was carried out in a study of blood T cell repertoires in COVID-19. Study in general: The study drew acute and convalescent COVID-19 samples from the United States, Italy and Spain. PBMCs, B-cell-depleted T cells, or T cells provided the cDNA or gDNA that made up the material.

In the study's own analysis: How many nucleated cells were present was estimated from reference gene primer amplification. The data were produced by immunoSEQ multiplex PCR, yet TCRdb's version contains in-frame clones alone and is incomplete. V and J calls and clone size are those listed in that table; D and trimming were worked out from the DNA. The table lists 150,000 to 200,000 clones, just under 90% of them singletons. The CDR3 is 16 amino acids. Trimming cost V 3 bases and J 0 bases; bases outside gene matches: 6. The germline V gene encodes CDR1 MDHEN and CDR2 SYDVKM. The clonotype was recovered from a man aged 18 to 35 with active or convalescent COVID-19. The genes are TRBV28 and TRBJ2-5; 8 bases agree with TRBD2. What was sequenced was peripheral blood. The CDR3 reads CASSLGVREDQETQYF. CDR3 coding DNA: TGTGCCAGCAGTTTGGGTGTGCGGGAGGACCAAGAGACCCAGTACTTC. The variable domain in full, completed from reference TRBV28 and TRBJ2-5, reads DVKVTQSSRYLVKRTGEKVFLECVQDMDHENMFWYRQDPGLGLRLIYFSYDVKMKEKGDIPEGYSVSREKKERFSLILESASTNQTSMYLCASSLGVREDQETQYFGPGTRLLVL.